The clone carrying this T cell receptor beta chain has just a few counts. Template switching with 5'RACE generated the TCR cDNA and added a universal primer site and UMIs. MiXCR, run by TCRdb on the 5' RACE reads, gives a single entry per CDR3 protein. Among a few hundred thousand distinct CDR3 sequences, around 10% were seen once, and the ten largest hold about 3.7%. CDR1 and CDR2 from the germline V gene are MNHEY and SMNVEV (reference sequence). This CDR3 is 17 amino acids long. J was trimmed by 0 bases and V by 4 bases; bases with no gene match: 10. The sample originates from a study of T cells after yellow fever vaccination. Study in general: SMART-Seq v4 Ultra Low Input prepared the low-cell-number fractions.

The sequencing used CD4+ T cells sorted from PBMCs, collected 5 days after the yellow fever booster vaccination. The chain couples TRBV27 to TRBJ2-5; 8 bases fit TRBD2. This TCR came from a man younger than 35 who received the YFV17D yellow fever vaccine. The CDR3 nucleotides read TGTGCCAGCAGTTCAGAGCGGGGGCCTATGTACCAAGAGACCCAGTACTTC. This translates into CASSSERGPMYQETQYF.